This T cell receptor beta chain stems from a study of cytomegalovirus exposure and HLA in healthy donors. Whole-study context: Early released data comprised 80 million or so unique TCRs from HLA-typed donors. Study outcomes and limitations: There was a cluster of highly shared sequence variants that was likely a sequencing artifact. In a later analysis, compared with equally common non-associated chains, HLA-associated beta chains were more expanded.

Comments on this clone: Its antigen remains unidentified.

PCR primers comprised 60 Vbeta and 13 Jbeta primers. The data were produced by immunoSEQ multiplex PCR, yet TCRdb's version contains in-frame clones alone and is incomplete. The table includes about 190,000 clones, 80% to 90% detected once. Trimming removed 4 bases from V and 4 bases from J; junction bases left unmatched: 4. CDR1 is SGHAT and CDR2 is FQNNGV in the germline V gene. The CDR3 sequence is 15 residues long. The TCR comes from a woman aged 30 to 39 in good health and CMV-seronegative. This rearrangement joins TRBV11-2 to TRBJ2-1, with 10 positions matching TRBD1. The specimen sequenced was PBMCs. In DNA, the CDR3 is TGTGCCAGCAGCTGGGGACAGGGGATATACAATGAGCAGTTCTTC. This sequence encodes CASSWGQGIYNEQFF. Together with reference TRBV11-2 and TRBJ2-1, the CDR3 gives the full variable domain: EAGVAQSPRYKIIEKRQSVAFWCNPISGHATLYWYQQILGQGPKLLIQFQNNGVVDDSQLPKDRFSAERLKGVDSTLKIQPAKLEDSAVYLCASSWGQGIYNEQFFGPGTRLTVL.